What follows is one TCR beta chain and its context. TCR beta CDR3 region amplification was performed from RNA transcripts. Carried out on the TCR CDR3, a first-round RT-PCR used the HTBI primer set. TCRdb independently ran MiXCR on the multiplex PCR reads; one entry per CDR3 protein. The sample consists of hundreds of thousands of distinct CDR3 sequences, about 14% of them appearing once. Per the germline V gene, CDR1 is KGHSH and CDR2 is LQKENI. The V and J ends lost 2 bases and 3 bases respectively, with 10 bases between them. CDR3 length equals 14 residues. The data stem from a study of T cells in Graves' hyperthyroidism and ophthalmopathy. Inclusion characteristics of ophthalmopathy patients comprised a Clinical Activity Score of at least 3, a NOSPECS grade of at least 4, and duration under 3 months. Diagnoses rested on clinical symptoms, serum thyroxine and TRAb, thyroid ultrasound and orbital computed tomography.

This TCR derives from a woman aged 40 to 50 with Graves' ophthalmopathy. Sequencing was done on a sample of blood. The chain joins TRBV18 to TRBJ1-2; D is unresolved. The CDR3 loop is CASSPNTVDYGYTF. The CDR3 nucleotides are TGTGCCAGCTCACCAAACACGGTCGACTATGGCTACACCTTC.